This T cell receptor (beta chain) originates from a study of early T cells in non-severe SARS-CoV-2 infection. Overall study: Sequenced bulk RNA came from whole blood that was unsorted, and chains were unpaired.

Each cDNA molecule carried a unique molecular identifier. TCRdb processed the 5' RACE reads anew with MiXCR; each CDR3 protein has one entry. The repertoire holds 25,000 to 35,000 distinct CDR3 sequences, with 6.6% as singletons. General observations from the study: Matching against VDJdb likely underestimated virus-specific expansions, favoring anti-spike CD8.

Trimming removed 5 bases from V and 4 bases from J, with 25 bases in between. This CDR3 is built from 18 residues. Germline lookup yields CDR1 MDHEN and CDR2 SYDVKM. This clonotype qualifies as medium-sized. The antigen remains undetermined. The chain combines TRBV28 with TRBJ2-3; possible D gene TRBD2, 6 bases. The sequence derives from an adult who was a healthcare worker with PCR-confirmed SARS-CoV-2 infection or an uninfected control (not recorded which). Source material: whole blood. CDR3 nucleotide sequence: TGTGCCAGCAGTAACTTGGCGGAGGGAACCCCTAGCGCAGATACGCAGTATTTT. Protein product: CASSNLAEGTPSADTQYF. The complete variable domain, with remaining parts taken from reference TRBV28 and TRBJ2-3, reads DVKVTQSSRYLVKRTGEKVFLECVQDMDHENMFWYRQDPGLGLRLIYFSYDVKMKEKGDIPEGYSVSREKKERFSLILESASTNQTSMYLCASSNLAEGTPSADTQYFGPGTRLTVL.